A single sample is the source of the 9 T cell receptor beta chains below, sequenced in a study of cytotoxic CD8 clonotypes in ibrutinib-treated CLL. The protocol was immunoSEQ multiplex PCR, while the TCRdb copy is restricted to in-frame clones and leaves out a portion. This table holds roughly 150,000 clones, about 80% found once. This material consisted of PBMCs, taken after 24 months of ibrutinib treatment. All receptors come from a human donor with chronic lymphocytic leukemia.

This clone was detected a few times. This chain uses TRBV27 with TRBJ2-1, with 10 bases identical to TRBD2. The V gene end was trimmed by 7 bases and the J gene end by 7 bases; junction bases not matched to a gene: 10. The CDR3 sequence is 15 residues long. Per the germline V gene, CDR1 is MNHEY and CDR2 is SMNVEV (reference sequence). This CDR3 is CASTSGTSADNEQFF. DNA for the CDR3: TGTGCCAGCACCTCCGGGACTAGCGCCGATAATGAGCAGTTCTTC.

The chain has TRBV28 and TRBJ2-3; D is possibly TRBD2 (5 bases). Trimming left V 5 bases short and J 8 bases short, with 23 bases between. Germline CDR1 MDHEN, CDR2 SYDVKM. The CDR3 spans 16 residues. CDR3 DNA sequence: TGTGCCAGCAGTCCGCAACCGGGAAGGTCGAGAGGTACGCAGTATTTT. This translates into CASSPQPGRSRGTQYF.

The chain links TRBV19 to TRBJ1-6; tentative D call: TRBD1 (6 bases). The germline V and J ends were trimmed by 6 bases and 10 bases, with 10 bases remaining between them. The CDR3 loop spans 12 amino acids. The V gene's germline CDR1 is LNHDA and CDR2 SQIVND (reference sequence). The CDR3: CASRGAGSPLHF. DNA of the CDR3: TGTGCCAGTAGGGGGGCGGGCTCACCCCTCCACTTT.

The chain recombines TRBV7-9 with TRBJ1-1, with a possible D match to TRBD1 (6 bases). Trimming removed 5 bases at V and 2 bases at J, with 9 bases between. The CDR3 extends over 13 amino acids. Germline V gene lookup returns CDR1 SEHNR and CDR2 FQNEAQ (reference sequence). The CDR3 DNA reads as TGTGCCAGCAGCGAGGACAGTAACACTGAAGCTTTCTTT. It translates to CASSEDSNTEAFF.

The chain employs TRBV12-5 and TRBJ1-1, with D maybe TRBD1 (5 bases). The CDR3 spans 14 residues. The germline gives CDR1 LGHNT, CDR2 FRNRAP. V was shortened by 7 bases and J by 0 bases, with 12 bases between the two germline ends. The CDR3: CASAPGGVNTEAFF. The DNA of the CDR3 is TGTGCTAGTGCCCCCGGGGGAGTGAACACTGAAGCTTTCTTT. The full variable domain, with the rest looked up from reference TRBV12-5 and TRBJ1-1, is DARVTQTPRHKVTEMGQEVTMRCQPILGHNTVFWYRQTMMQGLELLAYFRNRAPLDDSGMPKDRFSAEMPDATLATLKIQPSEPRDSAVYFCASAPGGVNTEAFFGQGTRLTVV.

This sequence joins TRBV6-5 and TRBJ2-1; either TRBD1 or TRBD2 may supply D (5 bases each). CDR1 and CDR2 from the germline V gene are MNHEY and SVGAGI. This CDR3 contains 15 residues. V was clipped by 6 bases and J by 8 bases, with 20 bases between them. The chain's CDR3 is CASSPLDSRGHEQFF. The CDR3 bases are TGTGCCAGCAGCCCCCTGGACTCTCGGGGCCATGAGCAGTTCTTC.

In nucleotides, the CDR3 is TGTGCCAGCAGACCCCCGGTCGGGGGAGGGAGCACAGATACGCAGTATTTT. This codes for CASRPPVGGGSTDTQYF. The rearrangement links TRBV28 to TRBJ2-3; TRBD2 matches 7 bases. CDR1 MDHEN and CDR2 SYDVKM come from the germline V gene. V shed 6 bases, J shed 0 bases, and the junction held 12 bases outside the gene matches. The CDR3 has 17 amino acids.

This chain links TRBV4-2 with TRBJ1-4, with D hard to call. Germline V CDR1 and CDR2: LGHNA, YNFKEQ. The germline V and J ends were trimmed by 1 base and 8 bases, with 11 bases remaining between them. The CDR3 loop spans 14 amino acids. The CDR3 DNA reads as TGTGCCAGCAGCCAAGGGACCGGGGTGGAAAAACTGTTTTTT. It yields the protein CASSQGTGVEKLFF.

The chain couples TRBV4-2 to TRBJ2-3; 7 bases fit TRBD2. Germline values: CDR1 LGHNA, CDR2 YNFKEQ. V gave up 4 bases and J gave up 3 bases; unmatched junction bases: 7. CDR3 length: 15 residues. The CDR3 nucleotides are TGTGCCAGCAGCCCCGGGACTATCGAAACAGATACGCAGTATTTT. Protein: CASSPGTIETDTQYF.